The 9 T cell receptor beta chains in this list originate from one sample, sequenced in a study of naive and memory T cell subsets. An equimolar mix of two oligonucleotides served as the beta constant-region primer for TRBC1 and TRBC2. Ligated cDNA was amplified by four rounds of PCR with nested alpha and beta constant-region primers and SP2. TCRdb redid the calling of the UMI-ligation and nested PCR reads with MiXCR, one entry per CDR3 protein. The sample records tens of thousands of distinct CDR3 sequences, around 9% being singletons. The sample comprised naive CD8+ T cells from blood. The receptors were sampled from a human donor in good health.

This clonotype was seen only a few times. The rearrangement joins TRBV10-1 to TRBJ2-7; 8 nucleotides agree with TRBD1. The CDR3 is 13 residues long. Per germline, CDR1 WNHNN and CDR2 SYGVQD (reference sequence). Trimming took 9 bases from V and 2 from J; bases not matched to a gene: 6. CDR3 amino acids: CARAGTGTYEQYF. The CDR3, as DNA: TGCGCCAGAGCCGGGACAGGCACCTACGAGCAGTACTTC.

This chain uses TRBV7-9 with TRBJ2-3; possibly TRBD2 for D (5 bases). The CDR3 covers 17 residues. CDR1 SEHNR and CDR2 FQNEAQ come from the germline V gene (reference sequence). V lost 1 base, J lost 0 bases, and 14 bases lay in between. CDR3 in DNA: TGTGCCAGCAGCTTAGGTGGGAGAGGAGCGAGCACAGATACGCAGTATTTT. Protein product: CASSLGGRGASTDTQYF.

The table lists this clonotype with a few counts. V is TRBV20-1 and J is TRBJ2-1, with 8 bases fitting TRBD2. Looked up from germline, CDR1 is DFQATT and CDR2 is SNEGSKA (reference sequence). The J segment lost 1 base and the V segment lost 0 bases, leaving 11 bases of the junction unmatched. The CDR3 spans 18 residues. The CDR3 coding sequence is TGCAGTGCTAGAGATTTGACTAGCGACTCCACGTCCTACAATGAGCAGTTCTTC. This sequence encodes CSARDLTSDSTSYNEQFF.

The chain links TRBV20-1 to TRBJ2-4; a possible D gene is TRBD2 (5 bases). V was shortened by 3 bases and J by 8 bases, with 20 bases between the two germline ends. Per the germline V gene, CDR1 is DFQATT and CDR2 is SNEGSKA (reference sequence). The CDR3 length is 15 residues. The CDR3 loop reads CSAREPGLGRDIQYF. CDR3 sequence (DNA): TGCAGTGCTAGGGAACCGGGCCTCGGGCGGGACATTCAGTACTTC.

This clonotype was picked up many times. The chain couples TRBV12-3 or TRBV12-4 to TRBJ2-1; 7 bases are shared with TRBD2. The length of the CDR3 is 14 residues. V dropped 5 bases and J dropped 3; count of bases not matched to a gene: 4. The CDR3 sequence: CASSGTIYYNEQFF. The CDR3, as DNA: TGTGCCAGCAGTGGGACTATTTACTACAATGAGCAGTTCTTC.

There are a few counts of this clonotype. This chain links TRBV5-1 with TRBJ1-1; unclear D gene. Trimming removed 1 base at V and 1 base at J, with 14 bases between. From germline, CDR1 is SGHRS and CDR2 YFSETQ. The CDR3 is 16 residues long. CDR3: CASSLSDLGTNTEAFF. The CDR3 DNA reads as TGCGCCAGCAGCTTGTCGGATCTCGGAACGAACACTGAAGCTTTCTTT.

This clonotype was seen only a few times. The chain uses TRBV9 and TRBJ2-1, with 9 bases fitting TRBD2. CDR1 SGDLS and CDR2 YYNGEE come from the germline V gene. The trim removed 0 bases at V and 7 bases at J, leaving 8 bases unmatched. The CDR3 is 16 residues long. For the CDR3, the DNA is TGTGCCAGCAGCGTAGTAGGTAGCGGGAGTAGAAATGAGCAGTTCTTC. It is translated as CASSVVGSGSRNEQFF. The entire variable domain, with the rest obtained from reference TRBV9 and TRBJ2-1, is as follows: DSGVTQTPKHLITATGQRVTLRCSPRSGDLSVYWYQQSLDQGLQFLIQYYNGEERAKGNILERFSAQQFPDLHSELNLSSLELGDSALYFCASSVVGSGSRNEQFFGPGTRLTVL.

There are many counts of this clonotype. This chain links TRBV11-2 with TRBJ2-3; D gene uncertain. This CDR3 contains 14 residues. Trimming took off 0 bases at V and 5 bases at J, with 9 bases between the two ends. The V gene's germline CDR1 is SGHAT and CDR2 FQNNGV. The CDR3 loop reads CASSLEVMEDTQYF. For the CDR3, the DNA is TGTGCCAGCAGCTTAGAGGTTATGGAAGATACGCAGTATTTT.

In this sample, this clonotype turned up a few times. The chain combines TRBV10-1 with TRBJ2-7; TRBD1 agrees at 10 bases. Germline-derived CDR1 and CDR2 are WNHNN and SYGVQD (reference sequence). The CDR3 loop spans 15 amino acids. V shed 2 bases and J 4 bases; nucleotides not matched to a gene: 5. The CDR3 region is CASSETDRGAYEQYF. The CDR3 DNA reads TGCGCCAGCAGTGAGACGGACAGGGGGGCGTACGAGCAGTACTTC.